The sequence of this TCR beta chain was determined in a study of tumor-infiltrating lymphocytes in primary liver carcinoma. About the research overall: The patients included men and women who were aged 30 to 69 years. Samples yielded about 3.65 to 8 million productive TCRbeta reads, similar across tissue types.

Germline V gene sequence: CDR1 SGHAT, CDR2 FQNNGV. V was clipped by 2 bases and J by 9 bases, with 17 bases between them. CDR3 length: 16 amino acids. With regard to this clonotype: As yet, its antigen is unknown.

TCR beta cDNA was made from approximately 540 ng total RNA with a constant-region primer. Three rounds of nested multiplex PCR with slightly modified ARM-PCR produced TCR beta libraries. TRBV1-TRBV30 forward and Cbeta reverse primers drove the first two roughly 10-cycle rounds. TCRdb re-called the multiplex PCR reads with MiXCR, one entry per CDR3 protein. Of over 75,000 distinct CDR3 sequences listed, around 70% were seen once; the top ten hold 27%. Overall study results and limits: Tumors significantly exceeded blood in top-250-clone fraction (p = 0.039). Whereas tumor region pairs overlapped more, tumor-adjacent and tumor-blood pairs overlapped less.

Each 20-30 mg portion of unsorted bulk tissue served as the source for co-extraction of RNA and DNA. Sequenced: tumor-adjacent normal liver tissue. This receptor was obtained from a man in his forties or fifties with primary liver carcinoma and hepatitis B virus infection. The chain links TRBV11-2 to TRBJ2-6; the D call may be TRBD1 or TRBD2 (6 bases each). CDR3 loop: CASSLYRRGRVNVLTF. Here the CDR3 DNA reads TGTGCCAGCAGCTTATATAGACGGGGGCGGGTCAACGTCCTGACTTTC.